The entry below gives a single T cell receptor (beta chain) sequence along with its context. The CDR3 is 17 amino acids. Germline values: CDR1 SGHVS, CDR2 FQNEAQ. V lost 6 bases to trimming and J lost 4 bases, with 23 bases between them. These data belong to a study of cytomegalovirus exposure and HLA in healthy donors. TCRdb's table, derived via immunoSEQ multiplex PCR, lists solely in-frame clones and lacks some. The table records about 170,000 clones, roughly 90% of them present only once. This sequence originates from a woman younger than 45 in good health and CMV-seronegative. The specimen sequenced was PBMCs. This rearrangement joins TRBV7-8 to TRBJ2-3; possibly TRBD1 for D (6 bases). CDR3 residues: CASRQQGTVGSADTQYF. CDR3 nucleotide sequence: TGTGCCAGCAGACAACAGGGCACAGTCGGTAGCGCAGATACGCAGTATTTT.